This is a list of T cell receptor beta chains from one sample in a study of shared clonotypes between healthy human individuals. The assay was immunoSEQ multiplex PCR, and TCRdb's table has in-frame clones only and misses some. The data show around 700,000 clones, around four fifths seen once. The specimen was memory CD4+ T cells sorted from blood. These TCRs come from a woman younger than 45 in good health. CDR3s leave out the opening cysteine and the closing phenylalanine or tryptophan.

CDR3 length	V gene	J gene	CDR3 protein
11	TRBV28	TRBJ2-5	ASSGGTPETQY
13	TRBV27	TRBJ1-2	ASRRGGQANYGYT
14	TRBV18	TRBJ2-3	ASSPPSADGGDTQY
11	TRBV2	TRBJ1-5	ASSGTGEKPQH
14	TRBV5-1	TRBJ1-5	ASSLEPAGGNQPQH
14	TRBV5-1	TRBJ1-5	ASSRGDLGGGQPQH
11	TRBV5-4	TRBJ2-1	ASGQEIYNEQF
14	TRBV7-9	TRBJ2-7	ASSLSRGGSSYEQY
14	TRBV27	TRBJ2-7	ASSLVGDRGRFEQY
13	TRBV28	TRBJ1-1	ASSSPEASGTEAF
12	TRBV7-6	TRBJ2-5	ASSRTSGSVTQY
11	TRBV2	TRBJ2-7	ASSEGLIYEQY
13	TRBV2	TRBJ2-2	ASTGILGGTGELF
10	TRBV28	TRBJ1-1	ASKLGNTEAF
11	TRBV7-9	TRBJ2-1	ASSLVTTTQQF
12	TRBV6-5	TRBJ1-1	ASRPHGHIGAAF
13	TRBV30	TRBJ1-4	AWTRGGTVNEKLF
14	TRBV11-2	TRBJ2-7	ASSLGDGRGGYEQY
13	TRBV11-3	TRBJ2-1	ASSLARGPYNEQF
13	TRBV15	TRBJ1-2	ATSRDPQGNYGYT
12	TRBV10-2	TRBJ1-5	ASGDRGSNQPQH
15	TRBV2	TRBJ2-5	ASSESPSGPAKETQY
9	TRBV25-1	TRBJ2-1	ASSGLNEQF
14	TRBV28	TRBJ1-5	ASTLFMGQSNQPQH
13	TRBV19	TRBJ2-7	ASSIQLAGVSEQY
10	TRBV27	TRBJ2-7	ASLPPQHEQY
12	TRBV28	TRBJ2-7	ASTPGHARYEQY